This T cell receptor (beta chain) comes out of a study of T cells expressing NK-cell markers. Overall study: Underlying the TCR beta repertoires were sorted CD3+CD56+NKG2C+, CD3+CD56+NKG2C- and CD3+CD56-NKG2C+ T cells. Out of eight donors sequenced, seven tested HCMV-seropositive and the remaining one seronegative. Findings and caveats of the study: Dominant NKG2C+ clonotypes were found to form about 1.0-8% of CD8+ T cells in five to seven donors.

CDR1 SEHNR and CDR2 FQNEAQ come from the germline V gene (reference sequence). The CDR3 is 16 residues long. TCRdb reanalyzed the 5' RACE reads, giving one entry per CDR3 protein sequence and no DNA. The sample includes about 260,000 distinct CDR3 sequences. As concerns this clonotype: Antigen specificity is unknown.

The specimen was blood T cells: a sorted CD56 or NKG2C T cell subset, CD4+ or CD8+ T cells, or bulk PBMC T cells (not recorded which). The clonotype originates from a woman between 18 and 70 years old in good health. The chain links TRBV7-9 to TRBJ2-7; the D call of TRBD2 rests on TCRdb alone, since no DNA is present to check it. The CDR3 loop is CASSVQLAGGNYEQYF.